A single sample is the source of the 21 T cell receptor beta chains below, sequenced in a study of blood T cell repertoires in COVID-19. Clones were sequenced by immunoSEQ multiplex PCR, and TCRdb holds only the in-frame ones, with some missing. The data show around 300,000 clones, roughly 89% seen once. Sequencing used peripheral blood. These receptors were obtained from a woman between 40 and 50 years old who had recovered from COVID-19.

This chain links TRBV30 with TRBJ1-6; no firm D call. The germline V gene encodes CDR1 GTSNPN and CDR2 SVGIG (reference sequence). Trimming left V 0 bases short and J 10 bases short, with 10 bases between. CDR3 length: 13 amino acids. This CDR3 is CAWSVASDSPLHF. The CDR3 DNA reads TGTGCCTGGAGTGTGGCCAGCGACTCACCCCTCCACTTT. The variable domain in full, with the rest retrieved from reference TRBV30 and TRBJ1-6, is SQTIHQWPATLVQPVGSPLSLECTVEGTSNPNLYWYRQAAGRGLQLLFYSVGIGQISSEVPQNLSASRPQDRQFILSSKKLLLSDSGFYLCAWSVASDSPLHFGNGTRLTVT.

This chain uses TRBV4-1 with TRBJ1-4, with a tentative D call TRBD1 (6 bases). V lost 3 bases and J lost 5, with 13 bases in between. The CDR3 loop spans 15 amino acids. Germline V gene lookup returns CDR1 MGHRA and CDR2 YSYEKL. The CDR3 DNA reads TGCGCCAGCAGCCAGCGAAGGACAGAGAATGAAAAACTGTTTTTT. Its translation is CASSQRRTENEKLFF.

The rearrangement joins TRBV2 to TRBJ2-3, with 9 bases aligning to TRBD2. Germline CDR1 SNHLY, CDR2 FYNNEI. This CDR3 spans 15 amino acids. Losses at the gene ends were 7 bases for V and 1 base for J; bases not matched to a gene: 6. CDR3 nucleotides: TGTGCCAGCAACCCCCGGACTAGCGGCACAGATACGCAGTATTTT. This translates into CASNPRTSGTDTQYF.

The rearrangement uses TRBV6-4 and TRBJ1-1; 8 bases line up with TRBD1. The CDR3 spans 13 residues. V lost 6 bases and J lost 7; bases outside the gene matches: 7. Germline lookup yields CDR1 MRHNA and CDR2 SNTAGT. DNA of the CDR3: TGTGCCAGCAGCCCCCGAGGACAGGGTGAAGCTTTCTTT. Translated: CASSPRGQGEAFF.

The gene calls are TRBV10-1 and TRBJ2-1; 9 bases are a match to TRBD2. CDR3 size: 15 residues. Germline V CDR1 and CDR2: WNHNN, SYGVQD (reference sequence). J gave up 10 bases and V 0 bases, and 7 bases lay outside the gene matches. In DNA form, the CDR3 reads TGCGCCAGCAGTGAGTCGGGGCTAGCGGGAAGGGAGCAGTTCTTC. It codes for CASSESGLAGREQFF.

V and J are TRBV5-1 and TRBJ1-2, with a tentative D call TRBD1 (6 bases). Looked up from germline, CDR1 is SGHRS and CDR2 is YFSETQ. Trimming left V 4 bases short and J 2 bases short, with 15 bases between. The CDR3 has 15 residues. The CDR3 is CASSLGTGINYGYTF. Written as DNA, the CDR3 is TGCGCCAGCAGCCTGGGAACAGGGATCAACTATGGCTACACCTTC.

The rearrangement links TRBV18 to TRBJ1-2; D ambiguous. This CDR3 comprises 17 residues. CDR1 and CDR2 (germline): KGHSH, LQKENI. V lost 5 bases and J 4 bases, leaving 23 bases between the germline ends. The CDR3 loop reads CASSSTTPPGGGYGYTF. The CDR3 region has the DNA TGTGCCAGCTCATCCACCACTCCCCCGGGAGGCGGCTATGGCTACACCTTC.

J is TRBJ2-1 and V is TRBV6-5; D not certain. Germline CDR1 reads MNHEY; CDR2 reads SVGAGI. This CDR3 contains 14 residues. CDR3 loop: CVVLGPVPYNEQFF. In DNA form, the CDR3 reads TGTGTCGTACTGGGCCCCGTCCCCTACAATGAGCAGTTCTTC.

V usage is TRBV9 and J usage is TRBJ1-1; 10 bases fit TRBD1. The V and J ends lost 3 bases and 5 bases, in that order; junction bases with no gene match: 4. CDR3 length equals 14 residues. The germline V gene has CDR1 SGDLS and CDR2 YYNGEE. In DNA, the CDR3 is TGTGCCAGCAGCGCCAGGACAGGGGGAACTGAAGCTTTCTTT. Protein: CASSARTGGTEAFF.

This clone occurred a few times. The chain uses TRBV28 and TRBJ1-1; the match to TRBD1 covers 8 bases. The CDR3 covers 15 residues. Germline V CDR1 and CDR2: MDHEN, SYDVKM. V trimming: 5 bases; J trimming: 5 bases; junction bases outside the gene matches: 10. The DNA for the CDR3 is TGTGCCAGCAGTCCCCTTTCCAGGGGGCTTACTGAAGCTTTCTTT. Its protein is CASSPLSRGLTEAFF.

The V and J genes are TRBV29-1 and TRBJ2-1, with D possibly TRBD2 on 6 matching bases. CDR3 length: 14 amino acids. Germline-derived CDR1 and CDR2 are SQVTM and ANQGSEA. V shed 3 bases and J shed 4 bases, with 13 bases lying between them. In DNA, the CDR3 is TGCAGCGTTGATTGGGACTCCCAGTACAATGAGCAGTTCTTC. Translated: CSVDWDSQYNEQFF.

The chain couples TRBV19 to TRBJ2-3, with a weak D call TRBD2 (6 bases). Germline V gene sequence: CDR1 LNHDA, CDR2 SQIVND (reference sequence). V was clipped by 4 bases and J by 4 bases, with 18 bases between them. The CDR3 contains 16 residues. DNA for the CDR3: TGTGCCAGTAGTAACCGGGACTTACCCGGTCCAGATACGCAGTATTTT. Translated, it gives CASSNRDLPGPDTQYF.

The rearrangement joins TRBV6-1 to TRBJ1-1; 8 positions agree with TRBD1. CDR3 length equals 18 residues. CDR1 and CDR2 (germline): MNHNS, SASEGT. The V gene end was trimmed by 3 bases and the J gene end by 1 base; junction bases not matched to a gene: 13. This CDR3 reads CASSDPWTGLTTNTEAFF. The CDR3 nucleotides read TGTGCCAGCAGTGACCCGTGGACAGGGCTCACTACGAACACTGAAGCTTTCTTT.

The chain recombines TRBV3-1 (or the pseudogene TRBV3-2) with TRBJ2-2; the match to TRBD2 covers 10 bases. Germline V CDR1 and CDR2: LGHDT, YNNKEL (reference sequence). The CDR3 consists of 18 residues. The V gene end was trimmed by 3 bases and the J gene end by 0 bases; junction bases not matched to a gene: 7. CDR3 sequence (DNA): TGTGCCAGCAGCCAGGAGGGGGGACTAGCGTCGAACACCGGGGAGCTGTTTTTT. Translating gives CASSQEGGLASNTGELFF.

The chain is built from TRBV24-1 and TRBJ2-3; 7 bases line up with TRBD1. This CDR3 spans 16 amino acids. Unmatched junction bases numbered 9, after V lost 4 bases and J lost 3 bases. The V gene's germline CDR1 is KGHDR and CDR2 SFDVKD. CDR3 amino acids: CATSDRGQTLTDTQYF. CDR3 DNA sequence: TGTGCCACCAGTGACCGGGGACAGACGCTAACAGATACGCAGTATTTT.

The chain is built from TRBV2 and TRBJ2-7; 7 positions match TRBD2. Germline CDR1 is SNHLY and CDR2 is FYNNEI. The CDR3 runs to 15 residues. V was pared by 6 bases and J by 3 bases, with 11 bases of the junction left unmatched. For the CDR3, the DNA is TGTGCCAGCAGCGACCCCGGGGGAGGGATCTACGAGCAGTACTTC. Translating gives CASSDPGGGIYEQYF.

This clone was seen only once. The chain couples TRBV9 to TRBJ2-2; TRBD1 matches 12 bases. The length of the CDR3 is 18 residues. J was trimmed by 6 bases and V by 4 bases; bases with no gene match: 13. Germline V gene lookup returns CDR1 SGDLS and CDR2 YYNGEE. The CDR3 sequence is CASSNPGQGAGPAGELFF. CDR3 coding DNA: TGTGCCAGCAGCAACCCGGGACAGGGGGCCGGACCCGCCGGGGAGCTGTTTTTT.

The count of this clone is one. The chain couples TRBV5-8 to TRBJ1-5; a weak D match, TRBD1 (5 bases). Germline-derived CDR1 and CDR2 are SGHTS and YDEGEE. This CDR3 has 14 residues. Trimming pared 3 bases from V and 6 bases from J, leaving 13 bases between. The CDR3 DNA reads as TGTGCCAGCAGCTACTTGGGGGGAGGTCAGCCCCAGCATTTT. Protein sequence: CASSYLGGGQPQHF.

This clone appeared a few times. The chain combines TRBV27 with TRBJ2-7, with D unclear. The V end lost 4 bases, the J end lost 2 bases, and 3 bases lay between the germline ends. CDR3 length equals 11 residues. CDR1 is MNHEY and CDR2 is SMNVEV in the germline V gene (reference sequence). CDR3 loop: CASSSAYEQYF. The CDR3 DNA reads as TGTGCCAGCAGTTCGGCCTACGAGCAGTACTTC.

This clone appeared once. The chain carries TRBV6-5 and TRBJ2-7; the match to TRBD2 covers 13 bases. Germline CDR1 MNHEY, CDR2 SVGAGI. The CDR3 length is 15 residues. The V and J ends lost 4 bases and 5 bases, in that order; junction bases with no gene match: 5. CDR3 sequence reads: CASSSEGLAGHEQYF. As DNA, the CDR3 is TGTGCCAGCAGTTCCGAGGGACTAGCGGGGCACGAGCAGTACTTC.

The rearrangement links TRBV6-5 to TRBJ2-2; 12 nucleotides agree with TRBD1. The CDR3 is 15 residues long. Germline lookup yields CDR1 MNHEY and CDR2 SVGAGI. V gave up 5 bases and J gave up 7 bases; unmatched junction bases: 5. CDR3 region: CASSRGQGAIGELFF. Written as DNA, the CDR3 is TGTGCCAGCAGTAGGGGACAGGGGGCTATCGGGGAGCTGTTTTTT.